This T cell receptor beta chain was obtained from a study of T cells in Graves' hyperthyroidism and ophthalmopathy. The study's findings and limits: Patients with ophthalmopathy were separated from those with stable hyperthyroidism by a 13 V-J model.

This clonotype was seen a few times. Its antigen remains unidentified. Amplified regions were TCR beta CDR3 sequences from RNA transcripts. The TCR CDR3 first-round RT-PCR relied on the HTBI primer set. TCRdb re-called the multiplex PCR reads with MiXCR, one entry per CDR3 protein. The table has approximately 300,000 distinct CDR3 sequences, 17% seen once. CDR1 is SGHRS, CDR2 YFSETQ, per germline. Trimming at V came to 4 bases and at J to 2 bases, leaving 7 bases not matched to a gene. CDR3 length equals 16 residues. Lactation, pregnancy, other autoimmune disease or uncontrolled infection excluded patients.

The TCR was taken from a woman aged 55-75 years with Graves' ophthalmopathy. The source material was blood. This chain connects TRBV5-1 to TRBJ2-7; 12 positions match TRBD2. DNA for the CDR3: TGCGCCAGCAGCACACACGGACTAGCGGGAACCTACGAGCAGTACTTC. This gives the protein CASSTHGLAGTYEQYF. Variable domain in full (rest from reference TRBV5-1 and TRBJ2-7): KAGVTQTPRYLIKTRGQQVTLSCSPISGHRSVSWYQQTPGQGLQFLFEYFSETQRNKGNFPGRFSGRQFSNSRSEMNVSTLELGDSALYLCASSTHGLAGTYEQYFGPGTRLTVT.